The clone carrying this T cell receptor (beta chain) was seen only a few times. Its antigen remains unidentified. With 2 bases removed from V and 1 base from J, the gap between germline ends came to 6 bases. CDR1 and CDR2 from the germline V gene are MNHEY and SMNVEV (reference sequence). The CDR3 covers 14 residues. This entry belongs to a study of CD8+CD57+ T cells in acquired aplastic anemia. Across the whole study: Sorted cells (CD4+ and CD8+) yielded DNA amounts that averaged about 3.4 ug. Overall study findings and caveats: Any difference that existed in CD8+ Simpson's diversity between patients and controls was not significant. Between patients and controls, about 30 CD8+ CDR3 sequences were found in common.

TCR beta VDJ and CDR3 profiling used genomic DNA as template. TCRdb re-analysed the reads in MiXCR, keeping a single row per CDR3 protein. The sample comprises more than 150,000 distinct CDR3 sequences, approximately 48% of which are singletons, and roughly 13% rests with the top ten. CD8+CD57+ cell expansion, shown by flow cytometry, had occurred in the patients selected for sequencing. The enrolled patients all had severe acquired aplastic anemia. The sample taken for sequencing was sorted CD4+, CD8+, or CD8+CD57+ T cells (not recorded which) from PBMCs. This clonotype was sampled from a human donor with aplastic anemia. The rearrangement joins TRBV27 to TRBJ1-5; unclear D gene. CDR3 amino acids: CASSLAASNQPQHF. CDR3 in DNA: TGTGCCAGCAGTTTAGCAGCAAGCAATCAGCCCCAGCATTTT.